Listed below are T cell receptor beta chains from one sample, sequenced in a study of blood T cells in healthy people across ages. Each CDR3 protein gets one entry after TCRdb re-called the 5' RACE reads with MiXCR. The sample lists under 850,000 distinct CDR3 sequences; roughly 40% were seen once. The sequenced sample consisted of blood. The origin of the receptors is a man younger than 30 in good health. CDR3s include the opening cysteine and the closing phenylalanine or tryptophan. Fields, in order: V gene, J gene, clone size, D gene, CDR3 protein, CDR3 DNA. The D gene is left open where the match is weak. Expanded clones are given a class, and other clones once, few, many or no size at all.

>TRBV9|TRBJ1-6|few|TRBD1
CASSARQGPSPLHF
TGTGCCAGCAGCGCCCGACAGGGGCCCTCACCCCTCCACTTT
>TRBV27|TRBJ2-1|.|TRBD2
CASTLRTSGGYNEQFF
TGTGCCAGCACCCTCAGAACTAGCGGGGGTTACAATGAGCAGTTCTTC
>TRBV4-1|TRBJ2-3|.|TRBD1
CASSQGQGELDTQYF
TGCGCCAGCAGCCAAGGACAGGGGGAGTTAGATACGCAGTATTTT
>TRBV12-3/TRBV12-4|TRBJ2-3|many|.
CASRGLYSTDTQYF
TGTGCCAGCAGGGGACTTTATAGCACAGATACGCAGTATTTT
>TRBV12-3/TRBV12-4|TRBJ2-2|.|.
CASSLEGRGLLNTGELFF
TGTGCCAGCAGTTTAGAGGGTCGGGGGCTACTGAACACCGGGGAGCTGTTTTTT
>TRBV13|TRBJ2-5|few|.
CASSAVETQYF
TGTGCCAGCAGCGCGGTGGAGACCCAGTACTTC
>TRBV20-1|TRBJ2-1|.|.
CSARGGANNEQFF
TGCAGTGCTCGAGGGGGAGCGAACAATGAGCAGTTCTTC
>TRBV28|TRBJ1-2|few|TRBD1
CASSSPPGTGADYGYTF
TGTGCCAGCAGTTCCCCTCCCGGGACAGGGGCGGACTATGGCTACACCTTC
>TRBV7-8|TRBJ2-3|few|TRBD2
CASSWQLAGNTDTQYF
TGTGCCAGCAGCTGGCAACTAGCGGGGAACACAGATACGCAGTATTTT
>TRBV29-1|TRBJ1-1|.|.
CSVEVSQRDTEAFF
TGCAGCGTTGAAGTAAGTCAGAGGGACACTGAAGCTTTCTTT
>TRBV10-2|TRBJ2-3|.|.
CASSEPSSTDMQYF
TGCGCCAGCAGTGAGCCTTCTAGCACAGATATGCAGTATTTT
>TRBV7-8|TRBJ1-6|.|TRBD1
CASTPARDRGAGSPLHF
TGTGCCAGCACCCCCGCCCGGGACAGAGGGGCGGGTTCACCCCTCCACTTT
>TRBV4-3|TRBJ1-1|few|.
CASSQEHGRPGAEAFF
TGCGCCAGCAGCCAAGAGCACGGCAGGCCGGGAGCTGAAGCTTTCTTT
>TRBV6-6|TRBJ1-2|.|TRBD1
CASSHQNRGLSGYTF
TGTGCCAGCAGCCATCAAAACAGGGGTCTCTCTGGCTACACCTTC
>TRBV20-1|TRBJ2-3|few|TRBD2
CSARDGGASTDTQYF
TGCAGTGCTAGAGACGGGGGGGCAAGCACAGATACGCAGTATTTT
>TRBV6-2/TRBV6-3|TRBJ2-7|.|.
CASSYIQGLRQYF
TGTGCCAGCAGTTACATTCAGGGGCTGAGGCAGTACTTC
>TRBV12-5|TRBJ2-3|.|.
CASGLVEEGTDTQYF
TGTGCTAGTGGTTTGGTAGAGGAAGGCACAGATACGCAGTATTTT
>TRBV4-3|TRBJ1-1|few|.
CASSQGRGSNTEAFF
TGCGCCAGCAGCCAGGGTCGCGGGTCCAACACTGAAGCTTTCTTT
>TRBV5-5|TRBJ2-5|.|.
CASSLGARTQTQYF
TGTGCCAGCAGCTTGGGGGCGCGAACCCAGACCCAGTACTTC
>TRBV28|TRBJ1-6|few|.
CASSLAGATYNSPLHF
TGTGCCAGCAGTTTAGCAGGGGCTACCTATAATTCACCCCTCCACTTT
>TRBV20-1|TRBJ2-5|.|.
CSARGRKETQYF
TGCAGTGCACGGGGCCGTAAAGAGACCCAGTACTTC
>TRBV5-6|TRBJ1-5|few|TRBD1
CASSLARQGIDNQPQHF
TGTGCCAGCAGCTTGGCTCGACAGGGAATCGACAATCAGCCCCAGCATTTT
>TRBV2|TRBJ1-2|.|TRBD1
CASRSGQGYGCTF
TGTGCCAGCAGGTCGGGACAGGGCTATGGCTGCACCTTC
>TRBV7-2|TRBJ2-5|once|TRBD2
CASSFSSGLPQETQYF
TGTGCCAGCAGTTTTTCCTCGGGACTACCCCAAGAGACCCAGTACTTC
>TRBV27|TRBJ2-4|few|TRBD1
CASSLARGPSKNIQYF
TGTGCCAGCAGTTTAGCCAGGGGGCCCTCCAAAAACATTCAGTACTTC
>TRBV5-1|TRBJ2-1|.|.
CASSSDGYNEQFF
TGCGCCAGCAGTTCCGATGGGTACAATGAGCAGTTCTTC
>TRBV20-1|TRBJ2-1|many|TRBD2
CSAWGGYNEQFF
TGCAGTGCTTGGGGGGGGTACAATGAGCAGTTCTTC
>TRBV20-1|TRBJ2-5|.|.
CSARDPSSTQETQYF
TGCAGTGCTAGAGATCCGAGCTCAACCCAAGAGACCCAGTACTTC
>TRBV5-1|TRBJ1-2|few|.
CASSLEREDYGYTF
TGCGCCAGCAGCTTGGAGCGGGAGGACTATGGCTACACCTTC
>TRBV5-1|TRBJ2-2|few|.
CASSWGTGELFF
TGCGCCAGCAGCTGGGGGACCGGGGAGCTGTTTTTT
>TRBV6-5|TRBJ2-1|many|TRBD2
CASSYSAGGYNEQFF
TGTGCCAGCAGTTACTCAGCGGGGGGGTACAATGAGCAGTTCTTC
>TRBV20-1|TRBJ1-1|.|TRBD1
CSAEKTGDGTEAFF
TGCAGTGCTGAAAAAACAGGGGACGGTACTGAAGCTTTCTTT
>TRBV11-2|TRBJ1-4|few|.
CASSPGGNEKLFF
TGTGCCAGCAGCCCCGGGGGGAATGAAAAACTGTTTTTT
>TRBV7-9|TRBJ1-6|.|.
CASSTHVLVGANSPHHF
TGTGCCAGCAGCACACACGTCCTTGTGGGTGCCAATTCACCCCACCACTTT
>TRBV3-1|TRBJ2-5|few|.
CASSQGIGGETQYF
TGTGCCAGCAGCCAAGGTATCGGTGGAGAGACCCAGTACTTC
>TRBV28|TRBJ1-2|.|TRBD1
CASTTRTGVAYGYTF
TGTGCCAGCACTACTCGGACAGGGGTCGCCTATGGCTACACCTTC
>TRBV7-2|TRBJ2-4|few|.
CASSSTDTLYAKNIQYF
TGTGCCAGCAGCTCCACCGACACCCTCTACGCCAAAAACATTCAGTACTTC
>TRBV19|TRBJ1-6|.|.
CASSIRTGSNSPLHF
TGTGCCAGTAGTATCCGTACGGGGTCCAATTCACCCCTCCACTTT
>TRBV4-1|TRBJ2-3|.|.
CASSQSGSGVITDTQYF
TGCGCCAGCAGCCAAAGTGGGAGCGGCGTTATCACAGATACGCAGTATTTT
>TRBV5-6|TRBJ2-1|few|TRBD1
CASSLSYRGNPYNEQFF
TGTGCCAGCAGCTTGTCGTACAGGGGGAATCCCTACAATGAGCAGTTCTTC
>TRBV11-2|TRBJ2-6|few|.
CASSFTGSRAGANVLTF
TGTGCCAGCAGCTTTACAGGGTCGCGGGCTGGGGCCAACGTCCTGACTTTC
>TRBV4-1|TRBJ2-7|.|.
CASSQLRAGVSYEQYF
TGCGCCAGCAGCCAATTGAGGGCAGGAGTCTCCTACGAGCAGTACTTC
>TRBV4-1|TRBJ2-1|many|TRBD1
CASSTTGGLYNEQFF
TGCGCCAGCAGTACTACAGGGGGCCTTTACAATGAGCAGTTCTTC
>TRBV12-3/TRBV12-4|TRBJ1-6|few|.
CASSLAHSPLHF
TGTGCCAGCAGTTTGGCTCACTCACCCCTCCACTTT
>TRBV5-5|TRBJ1-5|.|.
CASSLGVGRVGNQPQHF
TGTGCCAGCAGCTTGGGTGTCGGCAGGGTTGGCAATCAGCCCCAGCATTTT
>TRBV20-1|TRBJ1-2|.|.
CSVYGGYTEANYGYTF
TGCAGTGTGTATGGGGGGTATACAGAAGCTAACTATGGCTACACCTTC
>TRBV5-1|TRBJ1-1|few|.
CASSLARARNTEAFF
TGCGCCAGCAGCTTGGCCCGGGCCAGGAACACTGAAGCTTTCTTT
>TRBV4-1|TRBJ1-1|.|TRBD1
CASWGQANTEAFF
TGCGCCAGCTGGGGACAGGCGAACACTGAAGCTTTCTTT
>TRBV7-2|TRBJ1-5|few|.
CASSLGHKGNQPQHF
TGTGCCAGCAGCTTAGGTCATAAGGGGAATCAGCCCCAGCATTTT
>TRBV7-8|TRBJ2-1|few|TRBD2
CASRTTGLALEYNEQFF
TGTGCCAGCAGGACGACGGGACTAGCACTGGAGTACAATGAGCAGTTCTTC
>TRBV15|TRBJ2-7|many|TRBD1
CATSRQTGSSYEQYF
TGTGCCACCAGCCGACAGACAGGGAGCTCCTACGAGCAGTACTTC
>TRBV6-6|TRBJ1-1|.|TRBD1
CASSYLGQSVFPFF
TGTGCCAGCAGTTACTTGGGACAGTCTGTTTTTCCTTTCTTT
>TRBV5-1|TRBJ2-1|.|TRBD2
CASRPGLNNEQFF
TGCGCCAGCAGACCGGGACTAAACAATGAGCAGTTCTTC
>TRBV5-1|TRBJ2-5|.|.
CASTSGSQQETQYF
TGCGCCAGCACTTCCGGGTCCCAGCAAGAGACCCAGTACTTC
>TRBV7-8|TRBJ1-4|.|TRBD1
CASSQYRDRVGLFF
TGTGCCAGCAGCCAATACCGAGACAGGGTTGGACTGTTTTTT